The 18 T cell receptor beta chains listed next were all sequenced from one sample in a study of T cells expressing NK-cell markers. From the 5' RACE reads, TCRdb lists one entry per CDR3 protein and no DNA. The table lists 500,000 or so distinct CDR3 sequences. Input material: blood T cells: a sorted CD56 or NKG2C T cell subset, CD4+ or CD8+ T cells, or bulk PBMC T cells (not recorded which). These TCRs come from a man between 18 and 35 years old in good health.

The gene calls are TRBV7-2 and TRBJ2-1; without DNA, the TCRdb call of TRBD1 cannot be checked. The CDR3 totals 13 residues. Germline V gives CDR1 SGHTA, CDR2 FQGNSA. CDR3 sequence reads: CASSLDRFDEQFF.

V usage is TRBV12-3 or TRBV12-4 and J usage is TRBJ1-1; TCRdb names TRBD1, which stays unverified in the absence of DNA. This CDR3 is built from 15 residues. The CDR3 loop is CASSQHHRDLAEAFF.

This chain joins TRBV4-3 and TRBJ2-2. The CDR3 loop spans 16 amino acids. Germline V lookup: CDR1 LGHNA, CDR2 YSLEER. CDR3 loop: CASSQAVLAHSGELFF.

V and J are TRBV4-2 and TRBJ2-1. This CDR3 contains 15 residues. The germline V gene has CDR1 LGHNA and CDR2 YNFKEQ. The CDR3 is CASSQVILEYNEQFF.

CDR3 sequence reads: CASSIAGLGTEAFF. The chain combines TRBV19 with TRBJ1-1. There are 14 residues in the CDR3. Germline CDR1 LNHDA, CDR2 SQIVND (reference sequence). Filled out from reference TRBV19 and TRBJ1-1, the complete variable domain reads DGGITQSPKYLFRKEGQNVTLSCEQNLNHDAMYWYRQDPGQGLRLIYYSQIVNDFQKGDIAEGYSVSREKKESFPLTVTSAQKNPTAFYLCASSIAGLGTEAFFGQGTRLTVV.

This rearrangement joins TRBV7-9 to TRBJ1-1; TCRdb selects TRBD1, and the lack of DNA leaves this call unchecked. This CDR3 region has 12 residues. Germline CDR1 reads SEHNR; CDR2 reads FQNEAQ (reference sequence). The CDR3: CASQGVNLGAFF.

The chain uses TRBV24-1 and TRBJ2-3. Germline V gives CDR1 KGHDR, CDR2 SFDVKD. The CDR3 is made up of 13 amino acids. The CDR3 sequence: CATSEHGVGSQYF.

The chain employs TRBV4-2 and TRBJ2-1; no DNA is available, so the TRBD2 call from TCRdb remains unchecked. CDR1 and CDR2 (germline): LGHNA, YNFKEQ. The CDR3 totals 15 residues. CDR3 sequence: CASSPTSAAYNEQFF.

The chain combines TRBV27 with TRBJ2-5. Per the germline V gene, CDR1 is MNHEY and CDR2 is SMNVEV (reference sequence). The CDR3 consists of 14 residues. This chain's CDR3 is CASSLFGSQETQYF.

The rearrangement joins TRBV11-2 to TRBJ2-2; TCRdb reports TRBD2, a call that lacks DNA to check it against. The germline CDR1 and CDR2 sequences are SGHAT and FQNNGV. This CDR3 comprises 18 residues. CDR3: CASSLGLAGGPDTGELFF.

The chain couples TRBV11-2 to TRBJ2-1; TCRdb designates TRBD2, a call that cannot be tested without DNA. Germline assignment: CDR1 SGHAT and CDR2 FQNNGV. This CDR3 comprises 14 residues. CDR3: CASSFVGRALEQFF.

The J gene is TRBJ2-6, the V gene TRBV7-2; TCRdb's D call, TRBD1, is unchecked because there is no DNA. In germline, CDR1 is SGHTA, CDR2 FQGNSA. There are 16 residues in the CDR3. The CDR3 reads CASSLAGASGANVLTF.

V is TRBV7-9 and J is TRBJ1-5; TCRdb lists TRBD1, though no DNA is available to test this call. CDR1 is SEHNR and CDR2 is FQNEAQ in the germline V gene (reference sequence). The CDR3 runs to 15 residues. The CDR3 spells CASSHVDRPYQPQHF.

This chain connects TRBV3-1 to TRBJ2-1; TCRdb selects TRBD2, and the lack of DNA leaves this call unchecked. CDR1 and CDR2 from the germline V gene are LGHDT and YNNKEL (reference sequence). This CDR3 is built from 17 residues. The CDR3 loop reads CASSHLGGTSRYNEQFF.

The J gene is TRBJ2-7, the V gene TRBV7-2; TCRdb calls TRBD2, which cannot be checked without DNA. CDR3 size: 15 residues. The germline V gene has CDR1 SGHTA and CDR2 FQGNSA. CDR3: CASSLDGTSYYEQYF.

The chain combines TRBV14 with TRBJ2-7. The CDR3 is 16 residues long. Germline values: CDR1 SGHDN, CDR2 FVKESK. This chain's CDR3 is CASSQSPSGSSYEQYF. Using reference TRBV14 and TRBJ2-7 for the parts outside the CDR3, the full variable domain is EAGVTQFPSHSVIEKGQTVTLRCDPISGHDNLYWYRRVMGKEIKFLLHFVKESKQDESGMPNNRFLAERTGGTYSTLKVQPAELEDSGVYFCASSQSPSGSSYEQYFGPGTRLTVT.

J is TRBJ2-7 and V is TRBV6-5; as DNA is missing, the TRBD1 call by TCRdb cannot be tested. CDR1 MNHEY and CDR2 SVGAGI come from the germline V gene. The CDR3 contains 16 residues. CDR3 in amino acids: CASSYFRQGVGYEQYF.

V and J are TRBV3-1 and TRBJ2-7; TCRdb returns TRBD1, unconfirmable since there is no DNA. Germline CDR1 LGHDT, CDR2 YNNKEL (reference sequence). The CDR3 spans 16 residues. The CDR3 protein is CASSLTSQGPLDEQYF.